Each of the 14 T cell receptor beta chains below was sequenced from the same sample in a study of cytomegalovirus exposure and HLA in healthy donors. The study ran its PCR with 60 Vbeta and 13 Jbeta primers. TCRdb's table, derived via immunoSEQ multiplex PCR, lists solely in-frame clones and lacks some. The table shows 100,000 or so clones, with 60% to 85% occurring only once. Material: PBMCs. The receptors come from a female donor in good health and CMV-seropositive.

The gene calls are TRBV9 and TRBJ1-5; D not resolved. Trimming shortened V by 4 bases and J by 2 bases, and 10 bases separated the two germline ends. CDR3 length equals 14 residues. Germline-derived CDR1 and CDR2 are SGDLS and YYNGEE. This CDR3 reads CASSSAGGNQPQHF. In nucleotides, the CDR3 is TGTGCCAGCAGCTCCGCGGGTGGCAATCAGCCCCAGCATTTT.

This chain uses TRBV5-4 with TRBJ2-4; 8 positions match TRBD1. CDR1 and CDR2 from the germline V gene are SGHNT and YYREEE (reference sequence). The V and J ends lost 4 bases and 9 bases, in that order; junction bases with no gene match: 6. CDR3 length: 13 amino acids. The DNA for the CDR3 is TGTGCCAGCAGCAGGACAGGGACGGGCATTCAGTACTTC. Protein: CASSRTGTGIQYF.

Of note for this clone: The junction differs from germline at one of its ends, possibly a read error. The chain uses TRBV29-1 and TRBJ2-1, with TRBD1 matching 9 bases. The CDR3 covers 14 residues. Germline CDR1 is SQVTM and CDR2 is ANQGSEA. CDR3 protein: CSFEGDRDYNEQFF. The CDR3 region has the DNA TGCAGCTTTGAGGGGGACAGGGACTACAATGAGCAGTTCTTC.

The chain uses TRBV5-1 and TRBJ2-7; 7 bases match TRBD1. Looked up from germline, CDR1 is SGHRS and CDR2 is YFSETQ. The V and J ends lost 3 bases and 3 bases, in that order; junction bases with no gene match: 9. The CDR3 runs 15 residues. Here the CDR3 DNA reads TGCGCCAGCAGCTCTGCCGGGACAGTCGGCTACGAGCAGTACTTC. As protein: CASSSAGTVGYEQYF.

The V and J genes are TRBV30 and TRBJ2-7; 11 bases agree with TRBD1. V was pared by 0 bases and J by 2 bases, with 3 bases of the junction left unmatched. The CDR3 is 15 residues long. Germline loops: CDR1 GTSNPN, CDR2 SVGIG (reference sequence). DNA of the CDR3: TGTGCCTGGAGTGTAAAGGGACAGGGGGCCTACGAGCAGTACTTC. Residues: CAWSVKGQGAYEQYF.

V usage is TRBV9 and J usage is TRBJ1-1; 9 bases align to TRBD1. This CDR3 has 16 residues. Per germline, CDR1 SGDLS and CDR2 YYNGEE. Unmatched junction bases numbered 7, after V lost 0 bases and J lost 4 bases. The DNA for the CDR3 is TGTGCCAGCAGCGTAGGATTCGGGACAGGGTTCACTGAAGCTTTCTTT. As protein: CASSVGFGTGFTEAFF.

The chain employs TRBV6-6 and TRBJ1-4; D gene uncertain. Germline-derived CDR1 and CDR2 are MNHNY and SVGAGI (reference sequence). The CDR3 consists of 15 residues. Trimming took 6 bases from V and 2 from J, leaving 13 bases between them. CDR3 amino acids: CASSATTGTNEKLFF. The CDR3 DNA reads as TGTGCCAGCAGCGCAACGACTGGGACTAATGAAAAACTGTTTTTT.

The chain employs TRBV28 and TRBJ1-4, with TRBD1 as a possible D gene (5 bases). The germline CDR1 and CDR2 sequences are MDHEN and SYDVKM. The CDR3 length is 18 residues. V was pared by 7 bases and J by 8 bases, with 29 bases between. In DNA, the CDR3 is TGTGCCAGCACCGACGGGGGTCGCTCAAGTCGCTCCCAGGAAAAACTGTTTTTT. This sequence encodes CASTDGGRSSRSQEKLFF.

This chain links TRBV19 with TRBJ1-2; 9 nucleotides agree with TRBD1. Germline loops: CDR1 LNHDA, CDR2 SQIVND (reference sequence). The CDR3 covers 14 residues. Unmatched junction bases numbered 6, after V lost 3 bases and J lost 7 bases. The CDR3 region has the DNA TGTGCCAGTAGTATGCTACAGGGGGCGATTGGCTACACCTTC. This translates into CASSMLQGAIGYTF.

The chain uses TRBV5-1 and TRBJ1-4; 9 bases agree with TRBD1. Trimming took 0 bases from V and 6 from J; bases not matched to a gene: 9. The CDR3 extends over 17 amino acids. CDR1 is SGHRS, CDR2 YFSETQ, per germline. The CDR3 here is CASSLVGLGQGDEKLFF. The CDR3 DNA reads TGCGCCAGCAGCTTGGTGGGCCTGGGACAGGGAGATGAAAAACTGTTTTTT.

This clone has just a few counts. The chain uses TRBV7-3 and TRBJ2-1, with D uncertain. Germline V gene sequence: CDR1 SGHTA, CDR2 FQGTGA. Deletions cut 1 base from V and 16 bases from J, with 14 bases between. The CDR3 extends over 12 amino acids. This CDR3 reads CASSLMHSAKFF. In nucleotides, the CDR3 is TGTGCCAGCAGCTTAATGCATAGTGCAAAATTCTTC.

This clone was found once. The chain has TRBV5-1 and TRBJ2-1; 13 bases fit TRBD2. The trim removed 4 bases at V and 1 base at J, leaving 5 bases unmatched. The V gene's germline CDR1 is SGHRS and CDR2 YFSETQ. This CDR3 spans 17 amino acids. CDR3: CASSAGLAGVSYNEQFF. The DNA for the CDR3 is TGCGCCAGCAGCGCTGGACTAGCGGGAGTGTCCTACAATGAGCAGTTCTTC.

The chain links TRBV5-1 to TRBJ2-1; D possibly corresponds to TRBD1 (7 bases). This CDR3 region has 14 residues. With 5 bases removed from V and 5 bases from J, the gap between germline ends came to 14 bases. In germline, CDR1 is SGHRS, CDR2 YFSETQ. CDR3 loop: CASSGGTVNNEQFF. The CDR3 nucleotides read TGCGCCAGCAGTGGGGGGACAGTGAACAATGAGCAGTTCTTC.

The rearrangement links TRBV19 to TRBJ1-2, with 7 positions matching TRBD1. CDR1 is LNHDA and CDR2 is SQIVND in the germline V gene (reference sequence). The CDR3 extends over 16 amino acids. J gave up 1 base and V 4 bases, and 9 bases lay outside the gene matches. CDR3 sequence: CASSTTPGTVNYGYTF. The CDR3 DNA follows: TGTGCCAGTAGTACAACCCCCGGGACAGTTAACTATGGCTACACCTTC.